This T cell receptor beta chain emerged from a study of blood T cell repertoires in COVID-19 (dated by TCRdb to between 2020 and 2021). Context from the whole study: Samples from collaborators originated in the United States, Italy and Spain and spanned both the acute and convalescent phases of COVID-19. The material from the prospective study consisted of cDNA or gDNA derived from T cells, B-cell-depleted T cells, or PBMCs. The dataset comprised deeply sampled blood TCRbeta repertoires from subjects exposed to, actively infected with, or recovered from COVID-19. A freely available public database, intended as a resource for researchers studying the immune response to SARS-CoV-2, is where the repertoires were released. The samples were drawn from the first 160 participants of the ongoing ImmuneRACE study and from some 1,300 subjects provided by 6 global collaborators. Sample metadata almost always included a de-identified subject ID, COVID-19 status, age in years and sex. Where available, HLA class I and class II types were obtained from metadata supplied by the sample provider rather than from assay-based typing. Here is what the overall study found, with its caveats: The quantity of clinical and demographic metadata differed by source and by participant and was supplied without curation.

TCRbeta CDR3 regions were amplified from genomic DNA using the immunoSEQ Assay, a bias-controlled multiplex PCR. The authors' pipeline ran thus. The number of nucleated cells in each sample was estimated from the amplification of reference gene primers within the assay. To quantify the absolute abundance of each unique TCRbeta CDR3 rearrangement, sequence reads were collapsed and filtered. For each sample, productive Simpson clonality was calculated as the square root of Simpson's diversity index across productive rearrangements. TCRdb took this table from immuneACCESS and kept in-frame rearrangements with V and J called. Such tables lack part of the clones; where checked against another copy, unresolved V genes explain under half of the gap, and the rest is unexplained. For V, J and clone size, that table is used; D and trimming come from the DNA. Counted in this sample were roughly 250,000 clones; just over 90% of them appeared once. The ten biggest clones cover 2.3% of the sample.

CDR1 and CDR2, per the germline V gene, are MNHEY and SVGEGT. The CDR3, cysteine through phenylalanine, is 13 amino acids long. Solely the CDR3 DNA is kept, with 39 bases framed from the first base. Trimming takes 0 bases from V and 15 bases from J, and the germline ends sit 14 bases apart. For this clone: This receptor's antigen is unknown. No much larger clone is present one base from it, and per-base qualities are unavailable.

Participants in the prospective study were enrolled through a virtual design, were aged roughly 18 to 100 years, and lived in 20 to 30 United States geographic areas. In the prospective study, participants were assigned to cohorts based on the clinical history participants reported in a screening survey and a study questionnaire. Mobile phlebotomists in the prospective study collected whole blood, serum and a nasopharyngeal or oropharyngeal swab from every participant. Prospective study participants could optionally give additional blood draws and questionnaires over an approximately two-month period. Blood samples from the prospective study were shipped frozen or at room temperature prior to DNA extraction.

The clonotype originates from a woman aged 40 to 50 with acute COVID-19. Sequencing was performed on PBMCs or T cells enriched from blood (not recorded which). The chain is made from TRBV6-2 or TRBV6-3 and TRBJ1-4, with the D gene uncertain. This receptor has the CDR3 CASSYSKKSRVFF. The nucleotide sequence reads TGTGCCAGCAGTTACTCGAAGAAGTCGCGGGTGTTTTTT.